Below are 18 T cell receptor beta chains sequenced from a single sample in a study of regulatory T cells in long-lasting Graves disease. The sample's time point: newly diagnosed GD, antithyroid drugs for less than 3 months. From RNA extracted from PBMCs, the TCR library was made. In building TCR beta libraries, iRepertoire HTBI primers were used together with Arm-PCR of CDR3 regions. TCRdb processed the multiplex PCR reads anew with MiXCR; each CDR3 protein has one entry. The sample includes roughly 250,000 distinct CDR3 sequences, 18% seen only once; the top ten take 11% to 15%. This sample was also put to use in a study of T cells in Graves' hyperthyroidism and ophthalmopathy.

The sequencing used peripheral blood mononuclear cells (PBMCs), collected at new diagnosis, from a patient treated with antithyroid drugs. The origin of the receptors is a woman in her twenties or thirties with Graves disease.

The CDR3 region is CASSLNPTGGGAFF. In DNA form, the CDR3 reads TGTGCCAGCAGTTTAAACCCCACGGGGGGAGGAGCTTTCTTT. The rearrangement uses TRBV12-3 or TRBV12-4 and TRBJ1-1, with D tentatively TRBD1 (5 bases). V lost 2 bases to trimming and J lost 10 bases, with 17 bases between them. The CDR3 is 14 residues long.

In its sample, this clonotype was seen many times. The gene calls are TRBV9 and TRBJ1-2; TRBD1 might be the D (5 bases). CDR1 SGDLS and CDR2 YYNGEE come from the germline V gene. The CDR3 contains 15 residues. V was trimmed by 0 bases and J by 2 bases, leaving 11 bases between them. The CDR3 DNA reads as TGTGCCAGCAGCGTAGGGGGCCCAACCAACTATGGCTACACCTTC. As protein: CASSVGGPTNYGYTF.

At least ten counts were recorded for this clonotype. The V call is TRBV2, the J call TRBJ1-2; no clear D. The CDR3 has 14 residues. Between the trimmed V and J ends, which lost 5 bases and 5 bases, there was a span of 15 bases. From germline, CDR1 is SNHLY and CDR2 FYNNEI. The DNA for the CDR3 is TGTGCCAGCAGTCGGACGGACCTGGGGTATGGCTACACCTTC. It yields the protein CASSRTDLGYGYTF.

In its sample, this clonotype was seen many times. The chain uses TRBV13 and TRBJ2-1, with a possible D match to TRBD2 (5 bases). CDR1 and CDR2 from the germline V gene are PRHDT and FYEKMQ (reference sequence). Trimming took 5 bases from V and 6 from J, leaving 29 bases between them. This CDR3 is 19 amino acids long. CDR3 bases: TGTGCCAGCAGCCCCCAAGGAGGACCCGAGGAAAAACATGGCAATGAGCAGTTCTTC. Amino acid sequence: CASSPQGGPEEKHGNEQFF.

In this sample, this clonotype turned up many times. The chain employs TRBV24-1 and TRBJ2-7; D possibly matches TRBD1 or TRBD2 (6 bases each). CDR3 length equals 15 residues. Germline loops: CDR1 KGHDR, CDR2 SFDVKD. V lost 4 bases and J lost 4, with 16 bases in between. The CDR3 spells CATSDLPGEAYEQYF. The CDR3 region has the DNA TGTGCCACCAGTGACCTACCAGGGGAGGCTTACGAGCAGTACTTC.

This clonotype turned up a few times. One end of the junction does not line up with germline, which may come from a read error. The CDR3 protein is CASSGQPNAEAFF. The CDR3 bases are TGCGCCAGCAGTGGACAGCCGAACGCTGAAGCTTTCTTT. V gene TRBV10-1 combines with J gene TRBJ1-1; tentatively, D is TRBD1 (5 bases). Germline V lookup: CDR1 WNHNN, CDR2 SYGVQD (reference sequence). CDR3 length: 13 residues.

This rearrangement joins TRBV9 to TRBJ1-2; no firm D call. The germline gives CDR1 SGDLS, CDR2 YYNGEE. Trimming took off 3 bases at V and 3 bases at J, with 12 bases between the two ends. This CDR3 has 14 amino acids. The CDR3 coding sequence is TGTGCCAGCAGCGCGGTAGGCGGAGACTATGGCTACACCTTC. It yields the protein CASSAVGGDYGYTF.

This clonotype was seen ten or more times. The CDR3 region is CASSPSPGLSTDTQYF. The DNA for the CDR3 is TGTGCCAGCAGTCCATCTCCGGGACTTAGCACAGATACGCAGTATTTT. The chain combines TRBV7-2 with TRBJ2-3, with D perhaps matching TRBD2 (6 bases). Germline V gives CDR1 SGHTA, CDR2 FQGNSA. V was trimmed by 6 bases and J by 0 bases, leaving 16 bases between them. This CDR3 comprises 16 residues.

The rearrangement uses TRBV20-1 and TRBJ2-5; 8 positions match TRBD2. This CDR3 contains 13 residues. V was clipped by 3 bases and J by 4 bases; unmatched bases: 4. Germline CDR1 reads DFQATT; CDR2 reads SNEGSKA (reference sequence). The CDR3 protein is CSASGGGRETQYF. The CDR3 DNA sequence: TGCAGTGCTAGCGGGGGGGGTCGAGAGACCCAGTACTTC.

The rearrangement links TRBV4-1 to TRBJ1-2, with D maybe TRBD1 (6 bases). Trimming took 5 bases from V and 8 from J, leaving 27 bases between them. Germline assignment: CDR1 MGHRA and CDR2 YSYEKL. The CDR3 spans 17 residues. The CDR3 loop reads CASSLGGVRGNAWGYTF. CDR3 bases: TGCGCCAGCAGCTTGGGGGGGGTGAGGGGGAACGCTTGGGGCTACACCTTC.

Note on this clonotype: A far bigger clonotype differs at one base, so this is likely a read error. The genes are TRBV4-2 and TRBJ2-1; TRBD1 might be the D (6 bases). The J call may be wrong; the DNA end is better matched by TRBJ2-5. This CDR3 region has 14 residues. The germline gives CDR1 LGHNA, CDR2 YNFKEQ. The CDR3 loop reads CASNQGGNYETQYF. CDR3 nucleotides: TGTGCCAGCAACCAAGGGGGAAACTATGAGACCCAGTACTTC.

This clonotype was counted ten times or more. V usage is TRBV29-1 and J usage is TRBJ1-1; possibly TRBD1 for D (5 bases). Germline lookup yields CDR1 SQVTM and CDR2 ANQGSEA. The V end was cut by 6 bases, the J end by 5 bases, with 16 bases between. This CDR3 region has 13 residues. As DNA, the CDR3 is TGCAGCGTGGGGGGGTCCCATCGGACTGAAGCTTTCTTT. Residues: CSVGGSHRTEAFF.

The chain combines TRBV15 with TRBJ2-3, with 9 bases fitting TRBD2. The CDR3 has 16 amino acids. Unmatched junction bases numbered 4, after V lost 3 bases and J lost 0 bases. Germline CDR1 reads LNHNV; CDR2 reads YYDKDF (reference sequence). The CDR3 DNA reads as TGTGCCACCAGCAGCCATAGCGGGGGTAGCACAGATACGCAGTATTTT. Its translation is CATSSHSGGSTDTQYF.

The V gene is TRBV20-1, the J gene TRBJ1-2, with 9 bases identical to TRBD1. The CDR3 contains 15 residues. The ends lost 2 bases at V and 4 bases at J; junction bases unmatched: 8. CDR1 and CDR2 (germline): DFQATT, SNEGSKA (reference sequence). CDR3 amino acids: CSARPGQGYGYGYTF. The CDR3, as DNA: TGCAGTGCTAGACCGGGACAGGGCTACGGCTATGGCTACACCTTC.

This clonotype was counted ten times or more. The rearrangement links TRBV18 to TRBJ1-4; no clear D. This CDR3 has 16 amino acids. The V gene lost 6 bases and the J gene lost 3 bases, with 17 bases spanning the gap. CDR1 and CDR2 from the germline V gene are KGHSH and LQKENI. The DNA for the CDR3 is TGTGCCAGCTCGCGGACCTCGGGTGTTTCTAATGAAAAACTGTTTTTT. Encoded protein: CASSRTSGVSNEKLFF.

This clonotype was seen at least ten times. The chain is built from TRBV12-3 or TRBV12-4 and TRBJ2-7; a weak D match, TRBD2 (5 bases). This CDR3 region has 14 residues. V lost 3 bases, J lost 5 bases, and 14 bases lay in between. In nucleotides, the CDR3 is TGTGCCAGCAGTTTTGGCCCTTTTAGCGACGAGCAGTACTTC. It codes for CASSFGPFSDEQYF.

This clonotype was detected ten times or more. This rearrangement joins TRBV20-1 to TRBJ2-7; 9 bases align to TRBD1. CDR1 and CDR2 from the germline V gene are DFQATT and SNEGSKA (reference sequence). The CDR3 sequence is 15 residues long. The V segment lost 0 bases and the J segment 3 bases; nucleotides outside the gene matches: 6. The chain's CDR3 is CSARDRDRAYYEQYF. In DNA form, the CDR3 reads TGCAGTGCTAGAGATAGGGACAGGGCCTACTACGAGCAGTACTTC.

The chain combines TRBV28 with TRBJ2-3, with 9 bases lining up with TRBD2. The CDR3 has 14 residues. V was pared by 3 bases and J by 6 bases, with 4 bases of the junction left unmatched. Germline CDR1 is MDHEN and CDR2 is SYDVKM. The CDR3 reads CASSFLSGGDTQYF. CDR3 nucleotides: TGTGCCAGCAGTTTTCTGAGCGGGGGGGATACGCAGTATTTT. The whole variable domain, remainder taken from reference TRBV28 and TRBJ2-3, is DVKVTQSSRYLVKRTGEKVFLECVQDMDHENMFWYRQDPGLGLRLIYFSYDVKMKEKGDIPEGYSVSREKKERFSLILESASTNQTSMYLCASSFLSGGDTQYFGPGTRLTVL.